Below, one T cell receptor beta chain is given with its context. Antigen: not known. This sample stems from a study of Ad26.COV2.S vaccination and SARS-CoV-2 variants. Notes on the study in general: Compared with placebo recipients, vaccine recipients had higher spike-specific TCR breadth. CD8+ and CD4+ T cells specific for spike reportedly responded with substantial breadth after vaccination.

The CDR3 runs 14 residues. Germline assignment: CDR1 SGHNT and CDR2 YENEEA. Trimming at V came to 4 bases and at J to 4 bases, leaving 4 bases not matched to a gene. TCRdb's copy holds only in-frame clones and misses some; the assay was immunoSEQ multiplex PCR. The data contain some 350,000 clones, roughly 94% of them singletons. Sequenced material: peripheral blood, taken after recovery from COVID-19. V gene TRBV11-3 combines with J gene TRBJ2-1, with 7 bases identical to TRBD1. This receptor was identified in a human donor who had recovered from COVID-19. The CDR3 DNA reads TGTGCCAGCAGCTCCCGGGACAGTTACAATGAGCAGTTCTTC. Protein: CASSSRDSYNEQFF.